These T cell receptor beta chains were read from a single sample in a study of T cells in Graves' hyperthyroidism and ophthalmopathy. TCRdb analysed the multiplex PCR reads with MiXCR anew, one entry per CDR3 protein. Here the sample spans 490,000 or so distinct CDR3 sequences, approximately 16% being singletons. The specimen sequenced was blood. The receptor set was obtained from a woman in her thirties with Graves' ophthalmopathy. Both conserved end residues are part of each CDR3. Fields, in order: V gene, J gene, clone size, D gene, CDR3 DNA, CDR3 protein. The D gene is left open where the match is weak. Only part of the rows carry a size: once, few, many, or a class if the clone is expanded.

>TRBV14|TRBJ2-7|once|TRBD1
TGTGCCAGCAGCCGTGGGGACAGGGTACCCAATGAGCAGTACTTC
CASSRGDRVPNEQYF
>TRBV29-1|TRBJ2-5|many|TRBD1
TGCAGCGCCCTCCCCCTACAGGGGAGCCAAGAGACCCAGTACTTC
CSALPLQGSQETQYF
>TRBV20-1|TRBJ1-5|.|.
TGCAGTGCTAGAAATACGACAGGTTATAGCAATCAGCCCCAGCATTTT
CSARNTTGYSNQPQHF
>TRBV28|TRBJ2-1|.|TRBD2
TGTGCCAGCAGTTCAATTAGCGGGAGGGCCCGTCATGAGCAGTTCTTC
CASSSISGRARHEQFF
>TRBV12-3/TRBV12-4|TRBJ2-1|many|.
TGTGCCAGCACCGATGAGGGTAGGAATGAGCAGTTCTTC
CASTDEGRNEQFF
>TRBV20-1|TRBJ2-7|.|.
TGCAGTGCTTCAAAAGGGGCAGGGGTCTCCTACGAGCAGTACTTC
CSASKGAGVSYEQYF
>TRBV5-6|TRBJ2-7|few|.
TGTGCCAGCCAGGGTCCGGGTCCCGGCGAGCAGTACTTC
CASQGPGPGEQYF
>TRBV29-1|TRBJ2-2|.|TRBD2
TGCAGCGTTGAAGGGCTAGCGGAGCCGAACACCGGGGAGCTGTTTTTT
CSVEGLAEPNTGELFF
>TRBV4-2|TRBJ2-1|.|TRBD2
TGTGCCAGCGCCACGGCGGGAGGGCCAGAGAATGAGCAGTTCTTC
CASATAGGPENEQFF
>TRBV6-1|TRBJ2-3|many|.
TGTGCCAGCAGTGAAGCAAGGACAGATACGCAGTATTTT
CASSEARTDTQYF
>TRBV6-5|TRBJ2-3|few|TRBD2
TGTGCCAGCAGTTACAGGGCGGGAGGTGTTGGTGGCACAGATACGCAGTATTTT
CASSYRAGGVGGTDTQYF
>TRBV27|TRBJ1-5|many|.
TGTGCCAGCAGCTCCTTAGGGGGACGGGATCAGCCCCAGCATTTT
CASSSLGGRDQPQHF
>TRBV28|TRBJ2-3|.|TRBD2
TGTGCCAGCAGTTTACCCCTGGCACTAGCGGGAGTGGCAGATACGCAGTATTTT
CASSLPLALAGVADTQYF